This TCR beta chain came from a study of control samples from healthy donors and cancer patients. Per the germline V gene, CDR1 is LGHDT and CDR2 is YNNKEL (reference sequence). The CDR3 length is 15 residues. V lost 4 bases and J lost 6; bases outside the gene matches: 8. The assay was immunoSEQ multiplex PCR, and TCRdb's table has in-frame clones only and misses some. The repertoire holds more than 50,000 clones, with around 96% as singletons. The J gene is TRBJ2-2, the V gene TRBV3-1 (or the pseudogene TRBV3-2); TRBD1 matches 7 bases. This clonotype was sampled from a young woman in good health. Source material: blood. CDR3 amino acids: CASSRDLDRAGELFF. The CDR3 coding sequence is TGTGCCAGCAGCCGGGACCTTGACAGGGCCGGGGAGCTGTTTTTT.